These T cell receptor beta chains were read from a single sample in a study of blood T cell repertoires in COVID-19. Some clones are missing from TCRdb's copy, which holds only in-frame ones; the method was immunoSEQ multiplex PCR. The sample carries about 98,000 clones, about 80% recorded once. Sequencing used peripheral blood. Receptors were obtained from a man aged 55 to 69 with acute or convalescent COVID-19. CDR3s include the opening cysteine and the closing phenylalanine or tryptophan. A D gene is named only where the DNA matches it firmly. Expanded clones get a size class; other rows say once, few or many, or leave the size out.

clone size: -; J gene: TRBJ2-1; D gene: TRBD2; V gene: TRBV18; CDR3 DNA: TGTGCCAGCTCACCACAAGCCGGGGCTCTAGCGGTCTACAATGAGCAGTTCTTC; CDR3 protein: CASSPQAGALAVYNEQFF
clone size: -; J gene: TRBJ1-1; D gene: -; V gene: TRBV4-1; CDR3 DNA: TGCGCCAGCAGCCAAGCATGGAGTTCGAACACTGAAGCTTTCTTT; CDR3 protein: CASSQAWSSNTEAFF
clone size: -; J gene: TRBJ2-7; D gene: -; V gene: TRBV7-9; CDR3 DNA: TGTGCCAGCAGCTGGCGGGATACCTACGAGCAGTACTTC; CDR3 protein: CASSWRDTYEQYF
clone size: once; J gene: TRBJ2-6; D gene: -; V gene: TRBV27; CDR3 DNA: TGTGCCAGCAGCCCGAGCTCTGGGGCCAACGTCCTGACTTTC; CDR3 protein: CASSPSSGANVLTF
clone size: -; J gene: TRBJ1-1; D gene: -; V gene: TRBV4-3; CDR3 DNA: TGCGCCAGCAGCCAAGGCGCGCTGATGAACACTGAAGCTTTCTTT; CDR3 protein: CASSQGALMNTEAFF
clone size: -; J gene: TRBJ1-5; D gene: TRBD1; V gene: TRBV6-2/TRBV6-3; CDR3 DNA: TGTGCCAGCAGTTACGTCCCGGGACAGGGGAGGTTGAGGCATTTT; CDR3 protein: CASSYVPGQGRLRHF
clone size: -; J gene: TRBJ2-6; D gene: TRBD1; V gene: TRBV18; CDR3 DNA: TGTGCCAGCTCAACTGACAGGGTCGCTGGGGCCAACGTCCTGACTTTC; CDR3 protein: CASSTDRVAGANVLTF
clone size: once; J gene: TRBJ1-6; D gene: TRBD1; V gene: TRBV27; CDR3 DNA: TGTGCCACCGGGGACAGGGTGTATTCACCCCTCCACTTT; CDR3 protein: CATGDRVYSPLHF
clone size: few; J gene: TRBJ2-5; D gene: -; V gene: TRBV12-5; CDR3 DNA: TGTGCTAGTGGTTTGGGAGGGGGGACCCAGTACTTC; CDR3 protein: CASGLGGGTQYF
clone size: -; J gene: TRBJ2-5; D gene: -; V gene: TRBV9; CDR3 DNA: TGTGCCAGCAGCGTAGGACCAGGGGTTCGAGAGACCCAGTACTTC; CDR3 protein: CASSVGPGVRETQYF
clone size: once; J gene: TRBJ1-5; D gene: -; V gene: TRBV3-1/TRBV3-2; CDR3 DNA: TGTGCCAGCAGCCAGGGAGGGGCGAGCAATCAGCCCCAGCATTTT; CDR3 protein: CASSQGGASNQPQHF
clone size: -; J gene: TRBJ2-2; D gene: -; V gene: TRBV11-2; CDR3 DNA: TGTGCCAGCAGCTTAGTAGGGGTACGGAACACCGGGGAGCTGTTTTTT; CDR3 protein: CASSLVGVRNTGELFF
clone size: -; J gene: TRBJ2-3; D gene: TRBD2; V gene: TRBV19; CDR3 DNA: TGTGCCAGTAAACCCCGCGGGGGGTTGACAGATACGCAGTATTTT; CDR3 protein: CASKPRGGLTDTQYF
clone size: -; J gene: TRBJ2-3; D gene: -; V gene: TRBV18; CDR3 DNA: TGTGCCAGCTCATGGGGGGAGACAGATACGCAGTATTTT; CDR3 protein: CASSWGETDTQYF
clone size: few; J gene: TRBJ2-3; D gene: -; V gene: TRBV6-1; CDR3 DNA: TGTGCCAGCAGTGATTTCCGTACAGATACGCAGTATTTT; CDR3 protein: CASSDFRTDTQYF
clone size: -; J gene: TRBJ2-3; D gene: TRBD1; V gene: TRBV27; CDR3 DNA: TGTGCCAGCAGTTTACATAAACTACCGGGACAGTATTACCGCACAGATACGCAGTATTTT; CDR3 protein: CASSLHKLPGQYYRTDTQYF
clone size: -; J gene: TRBJ1-1; D gene: -; V gene: TRBV5-1; CDR3 DNA: TGCGCCAGCAAAACCGCAGGGAACACTGAAGCTTTCTTT; CDR3 protein: CASKTAGNTEAFF
clone size: -; J gene: TRBJ2-5; D gene: TRBD2; V gene: TRBV14; CDR3 DNA: TGTGCCAGCAGCCAAGGATTGGGACTAGCGGGATCCTTCGAGACCCAGTACTTC; CDR3 protein: CASSQGLGLAGSFETQYF
clone size: -; J gene: TRBJ2-2; D gene: -; V gene: TRBV9; CDR3 DNA: TGTGCCAGCAGCGTGGGGCCTGCCGGACCCGGGGAGCTGTTTTTT; CDR3 protein: CASSVGPAGPGELFF
clone size: -; J gene: TRBJ2-5; D gene: -; V gene: TRBV7-9; CDR3 DNA: TGTGCCAGCAGCTTAGTCGGGGGAAGAACCGAAGAGACCCAGTACTTC; CDR3 protein: CASSLVGGRTEETQYF
clone size: -; J gene: TRBJ2-2; D gene: TRBD2; V gene: TRBV27; CDR3 DNA: TGTGCCAGCAGCCTCCGGACTAGCGGGAAGGGGGAGCTGTTTTTT; CDR3 protein: CASSLRTSGKGELFF
clone size: -; J gene: TRBJ2-2; D gene: -; V gene: TRBV21-1; CDR3 DNA: TGTGCCAGCAGTCTCAGGGCAGGGAAGAACACCGGGGAGCTGTTTTTT; CDR3 protein: CASSLRAGKNTGELFF
clone size: -; J gene: TRBJ2-5; D gene: -; V gene: TRBV7-9; CDR3 DNA: TGTGCCAGCAGCCCGCAACCTGGCACCCAAGAGACCCAGTACTTC; CDR3 protein: CASSPQPGTQETQYF
clone size: -; J gene: TRBJ1-2; D gene: TRBD1; V gene: TRBV3-1/TRBV3-2; CDR3 DNA: TGTGCCAGCAGCCATCCCGGGGGACAGTTTAACTATGGCTACACCTTC; CDR3 protein: CASSHPGGQFNYGYTF
clone size: -; J gene: TRBJ2-1; D gene: TRBD2; V gene: TRBV5-1; CDR3 DNA: TGCGCCAGCAAAGCGGGACGGTCGACTACGGGGCAGTTCTTC; CDR3 protein: CASKAGRSTTGQFF
clone size: once; J gene: TRBJ1-6; D gene: TRBD1; V gene: TRBV14; CDR3 DNA: TGTGCCAGCAGCCAAGACCGGGACAGAAGGAGCTCCTATAATTCACCCCTCCACTTT; CDR3 protein: CASSQDRDRRSSYNSPLHF